One and the same sample provided the 8 T cell receptor beta chains below, sequenced in a study of monozygotic twins with cystic fibrosis (dated by TCRdb to about 2021). Library prep was done by the immunoSEQ multiplex PCR assay. TCRdb carries this immuneACCESS record with in-frame sequences only. Its versions omit some clonotypes, under half of them owing to an unresolved V gene in the studies checked, with the rest unexplained. Present in this sample are around 34,000 clones, approximately 67% of which were seen just once. The ten largest clones represent 0.7% to 1% of the sample. The sequencing input was blood. These TCRs come from a girl under 18 with cystic fibrosis.

The rearrangement joins TRBV28 to TRBJ2-7; 7 bases are shared with TRBD2. Germline assignment: CDR1 MDHEN and CDR2 SYDVKM. With V trimmed by 7 bases and J by 6 bases, 12 bases remained unmatched. The CDR3 is made up of 14 amino acids. In nucleotides, the CDR3 is TGTGCCAGCATTGACCGCGCGGGAGTCGGCGAGCAGTACGTC. It encodes CASIDRAGVGEQYV.

The count of this clone is one. The chain employs TRBV9 and TRBJ2-7, with 7 bases lining up with TRBD2. The V segment lost 4 bases and the J segment 3 bases; nucleotides outside the gene matches: 7. Germline CDR1 reads SGDLS; CDR2 reads YYNGEE. The CDR3 spans 14 residues. CDR3 DNA sequence: TGTGCCAGCAGCCCAGCGGGGAGGATCTACGAGCAGTACTTC. Encoded protein: CASSPAGRIYEQYF.

The genes are TRBV10-3 and TRBJ2-7; 9 nucleotides agree with TRBD1. The V gene end was trimmed by 8 bases and the J gene end by 0 bases; junction bases not matched to a gene: 11. The CDR3 length is 16 residues. The germline CDR1 and CDR2 sequences are ENHRY and SYGVKD. The CDR3, as DNA: TGTGCCATCGGCGGACAGGGGATAACCTACTCCTACGAGCAGTACTTC. Its translation: CAIGGQGITYSYEQYF.

This clone came up a few times. V and J are TRBV5-1 and TRBJ2-7; TRBD1 matches 10 bases. In germline, CDR1 is SGHRS, CDR2 YFSETQ. Trimming cost V 2 bases and J 3 bases; bases outside gene matches: 5. This CDR3 comprises 15 residues. The CDR3 coding sequence is TGCGCCAGCAGCTTCGGGACAGGGGCTCTCTACGAGCAGTACGTC. This sequence encodes CASSFGTGALYEQYV.

The CDR3 DNA reads as TGCAGCGTTGAAGATAGAGGGACGCACTATGGCTACACCTTC. It encodes CSVEDRGTHYGYTF. This chain joins TRBV29-1 and TRBJ1-2; D may be TRBD1 (5 bases). Germline V gives CDR1 SQVTM, CDR2 ANQGSEA. Trimming removed 0 bases from V and 3 bases from J, with 11 bases in between. The CDR3 sequence is 14 residues long.

The V call is TRBV7-2, the J call TRBJ2-1, with 8 nucleotides matching TRBD2. Looked up from germline, CDR1 is SGHTA and CDR2 is FQGNSA. J was trimmed by 1 base and V by 3 bases; bases with no gene match: 5. The CDR3 loop spans 16 amino acids. The CDR3 is CASSFGLAGSYNEQFF. The CDR3, as DNA: TGTGCCAGCAGCTTCGGGCTAGCGGGTTCCTACAATGAGCAGTTCTTC.

This clone was picked up one time. V gene TRBV7-2 combines with J gene TRBJ2-3; D remains unclear. Germline V gene sequence: CDR1 SGHTA, CDR2 FQGNSA. CDR3 length: 14 amino acids. Deletions cut 1 base from V and 6 bases from J, with 11 bases between. The chain's CDR3 is CASSLDPPDDTQYF. Written as DNA, the CDR3 is TGTGCCAGCAGCTTAGATCCCCCAGACGATACGCAGTATTTT.

The gene calls are TRBV19 and TRBJ2-7, with 12 bases aligning to TRBD2. V lost 2 bases, J lost 6 bases, and 8 bases stayed unmatched. Germline values: CDR1 LNHDA, CDR2 SQIVND (reference sequence). The CDR3 spans 16 residues. CDR3 sequence reads: CASSIRLAGGPGEQYF. The CDR3 DNA reads as TGTGCCAGTAGTATACGGCTAGCGGGAGGGCCGGGCGAGCAGTACTTC.